Listed here are 29 T cell receptor beta chains from one sample, sequenced in a study of blood T cell repertoires in COVID-19. Sequencing was performed with immunoSEQ multiplex PCR; in TCRdb, only in-frame clones are kept and a portion is missing. Here the sample spans 300,000 to 450,000 clones, about 89% being singletons. Sequencing was carried out using PBMCs or T cells enriched from blood (not recorded which). Source of these receptors: a man younger than 40 who had recovered from COVID-19.

The chain combines TRBV6-1 with TRBJ2-3; 9 positions agree with TRBD2. CDR3 length equals 13 residues. The V and J ends lost 8 bases and 4 bases, in that order; junction bases with no gene match: 4. CDR1 and CDR2 (germline): MNHNS, SASEGT. The CDR3: CASHSGGSDTQYF. CDR3 DNA sequence: TGTGCCAGCCATAGCGGGGGCTCAGATACGCAGTATTTT.

Remarks on this clone: In the same sample, other DNA sequences code for this CDR3. The chain combines TRBV18 with TRBJ1-1; 7 nucleotides line up with TRBD1. Looked up from germline, CDR1 is KGHSH and CDR2 is LQKENI. This CDR3 region has 13 residues. The junction had 4 bases not matched to a gene; V was cut back by 3 bases and J by 6 bases. In DNA, the CDR3 is TGTGCCAGCTCACCTGCTCAGGGGGCTGAAGCTTTCTTT. Its protein is CASSPAQGAEAFF.

The chain uses TRBV27 and TRBJ1-2; 8 nucleotides line up with TRBD1. CDR1 is MNHEY, CDR2 SMNVEV, per germline (reference sequence). The CDR3 extends over 16 amino acids. V was clipped by 0 bases and J by 1 base; unmatched bases: 4. In nucleotides, the CDR3 is TGTGCCAGCAGTTTATCCGGGACAGGAGATAACTATGGCTACACCTTC. Translation: CASSLSGTGDNYGYTF.

The rearrangement joins TRBV9 to TRBJ1-5; possible D gene TRBD1, 5 bases. Germline lookup yields CDR1 SGDLS and CDR2 YYNGEE. The CDR3 spans 14 residues. Trimming removed 0 bases at V and 7 bases at J, with 11 bases between. The CDR3 region has the DNA TGTGCCAGCAGCGTAGCCCCCGGGGGGCAGCCCCAGCATTTT. It yields the protein CASSVAPGGQPQHF.

The V gene is TRBV5-1, the J gene TRBJ1-1; 9 positions agree with TRBD1. V gave up 4 bases and J gave up 0 bases; unmatched junction bases: 4. The CDR3 has 15 amino acids. The germline gives CDR1 SGHRS, CDR2 YFSETQ. CDR3 DNA sequence: TGCGCCAGCAGCCCCAGGGACAGGGTGAACACTGAAGCTTTCTTT. Protein: CASSPRDRVNTEAFF.

This clone was seen a single time. The rearrangement uses TRBV10-3 and TRBJ2-7, with a possible D match to TRBD2 (6 bases). With 0 bases removed from V and 0 bases from J, the gap between germline ends came to 12 bases. This CDR3 comprises 16 residues. CDR1 and CDR2 from the germline V gene are ENHRY and SYGVKD. The CDR3 DNA follows: TGTGCCATCAGTGAGTCGGGGCGGGGAAACTCCTACGAGCAGTACTTC. Protein product: CAISESGRGNSYEQYF.

J is TRBJ2-1 and V is TRBV2, with a possible D match to TRBD2 (5 bases). CDR3 length: 14 residues. Germline CDR1 SNHLY, CDR2 FYNNEI. Trimming cost V 8 bases and J 12 bases, with 23 bases left between them. CDR3 DNA: TGTGCCAGCCCCGGAGGAACAGCTACGAAGGTGCAGTTCTTC. The encoded protein is CASPGGTATKVQFF.

In nucleotides, the CDR3 is TGTGCCAGCAGTGAACGCGGGGGGCCGCAAGAGACCCAGTACTTC. Its translation: CASSERGGPQETQYF. The chain has TRBV25-1 and TRBJ2-5, with 8 bases aligning to TRBD2. The CDR3 spans 15 residues. Trimming at V came to 2 bases and at J to 2 bases, leaving 4 bases not matched to a gene. Germline CDR1 reads MGHDK; CDR2 reads SYGVNS. The full variable domain, with the rest looked up from reference TRBV25-1 and TRBJ2-5, is EADIYQTPRYLVIGTGKKITLECSQTMGHDKMYWYQQDPGMELHLIHYSYGVNSTEKGDLSSESTVSRIRTEHFPLTLESARPSHTSQYLCASSERGGPQETQYFGPGTRLLVL.

The chain recombines TRBV5-6 with TRBJ1-3; D unresolved. Germline V gene lookup returns CDR1 SGHDT and CDR2 YYEEEE. V shed 4 bases and J shed 4 bases, with 3 bases lying between them. CDR3 length equals 11 residues. CDR3 nucleotide sequence: TGTGCCAGCAGCCGGGGAAACACCATATATTTT. Protein: CASSRGNTIYF. Based on the CDR3 plus reference TRBV5-6 and TRBJ1-3, the full variable domain is DAGVTQSPTHLIKTRGQQVTLRCSPKSGHDTVSWYQQALGQGPQFIFQYYEEEERQRGNFPDRFSGHQFPNYSSELNVNALLLGDSALYLCASSRGNTIYFGEGSWLTVV.

V gene TRBV6-5 combines with J gene TRBJ2-7; D gene ambiguous. Germline V gene data show CDR1 as MNHEY and CDR2 as SVGAGI. V was cut by 4 bases and J by 3 bases, with 7 bases left in between. This CDR3 comprises 12 residues. CDR3 bases: TGTGCCAGCAGTTTGCCAGACTACGAGCAGTACTTC. This translates into CASSLPDYEQYF.

The V and J genes are TRBV30 and TRBJ2-7; no clear D. The CDR3 contains 12 residues. The V gene lost 4 bases and the J gene lost 2 bases, with 9 bases spanning the gap. The germline CDR1 and CDR2 sequences are GTSNPN and SVGIG (reference sequence). The chain's CDR3 is CAWKQNTYEQYF. CDR3 nucleotide sequence: TGTGCCTGGAAACAAAATACCTACGAGCAGTACTTC.

This CDR3 is CASSAPAGRQTDTQYF. As DNA, the CDR3 is TGTGCCAGCAGCGCCCCGGCAGGGAGGCAGACAGATACGCAGTATTTT. J is TRBJ2-3 and V is TRBV9; a possible D gene is TRBD2 (6 bases). Germline CDR1 SGDLS, CDR2 YYNGEE. The CDR3 is 16 amino acids. Trimming took 3 bases from V and 3 from J, leaving 17 bases between them.

This chain links TRBV7-9 with TRBJ2-7; a weak D match, TRBD1 (5 bases). The CDR3 sequence is 15 residues long. The germline CDR1 and CDR2 sequences are SEHNR and FQNEAQ (reference sequence). With 2 bases removed from V and 5 bases from J, the gap between germline ends came to 16 bases. CDR3 sequence: CASSLPAGYSHEQYF. The CDR3 DNA is TGTGCCAGCAGCTTACCGGCAGGGTACAGCCACGAGCAGTACTTC. The variable domain in full, with the rest retrieved from reference TRBV7-9 and TRBJ2-7, is DTGVSQNPRHKITKRGQNVTFRCDPISEHNRLYWYRQTLGQGPEFLTYFQNEAQLEKSRLLSDRFSAERPKGSFSTLEIQRTEQGDSAMYLCASSLPAGYSHEQYFGPGTRLTVT.

J is TRBJ2-7 and V is TRBV5-4; possible D gene TRBD1, 5 bases. The germline V and J ends were trimmed by 0 bases and 4 bases, with 11 bases remaining between them. This CDR3 region has 14 residues. Germline CDR1 is SGHNT and CDR2 is YYREEE (reference sequence). The CDR3 nucleotides are TGTGCCAGCAGCTTGGCAGGGCCTGGGTACGAGCAGTACTTC. This codes for CASSLAGPGYEQYF.

V usage is TRBV9 and J usage is TRBJ1-3; weak D call: TRBD1 (5 bases). Germline V gene data show CDR1 as SGDLS and CDR2 as YYNGEE. V dropped 1 base and J dropped 8 bases, with 10 bases sitting between them. The CDR3 has 13 residues. CDR3 sequence: CASSVRGEDTIYF. The CDR3 DNA follows: TGTGCCAGCAGCGTACGGGGGGAGGACACCATATATTTT.

The gene calls are TRBV28 and TRBJ2-6, with TRBD1 matching over 7 bases. Losses at the gene ends were 5 bases for V and 2 bases for J; bases not matched to a gene: 3. CDR3 length equals 15 residues. Per the germline V gene, CDR1 is MDHEN and CDR2 is SYDVKM. CDR3 loop: CASSLGQAGANVLTF. The DNA of the CDR3 is TGTGCCAGCAGTCTCGGACAGGCTGGGGCCAACGTCCTGACTTTC.

DNA of the CDR3: TGTGCCAGTAGATACGGGACAGTATATAGCAATCAGCCCCAGCATTTT. This translates into CASRYGTVYSNQPQHF. The chain couples TRBV19 to TRBJ1-5, with 7 bases that match TRBD1. Germline V gene lookup returns CDR1 LNHDA and CDR2 SQIVND (reference sequence). The CDR3 length is 16 residues. V dropped 6 bases and J dropped 0; count of bases not matched to a gene: 8.

The chain combines TRBV10-3 with TRBJ1-2; a weak D match, TRBD1 (5 bases). V dropped 0 bases and J dropped 3 bases, with 8 bases sitting between them. The CDR3 spans 14 residues. Germline CDR1 is ENHRY and CDR2 is SYGVKD. In nucleotides, the CDR3 is TGTGCCATCAGTGAGTCAGGGGTAGACTATGGCTACACCTTC. Encoded protein: CAISESGVDYGYTF.

The CDR3 here is CASKRGLGSNQPQHF. The CDR3 nucleotides are TGTGCTAGTAAAAGGGGGCTAGGTAGCAATCAGCCCCAGCATTTT. This chain joins TRBV12-5 and TRBJ1-5, with 7 bases matching TRBD1. CDR3 length equals 15 residues. Per the germline V gene, CDR1 is LGHNT and CDR2 is FRNRAP. After removal of 8 bases from V and 0 bases from J, the junction contained 7 bases not matched to a gene.

The chain employs TRBV9 and TRBJ1-5; a weak D match, TRBD1 (5 bases). CDR1 is SGDLS and CDR2 is YYNGEE in the germline V gene. Trimming removed 0 bases at V and 4 bases at J, with 11 bases between. This CDR3 is 15 amino acids long. The CDR3 spells CASSVGVTANQPQHF. The CDR3, as DNA: TGTGCCAGCAGCGTAGGAGTGACAGCTAATCAGCCCCAGCATTTT.

The J gene is TRBJ1-1, the V gene TRBV20-1; TRBD1 might be the D (5 bases). Looked up from germline, CDR1 is DFQATT and CDR2 is SNEGSKA (reference sequence). The length of the CDR3 is 11 residues. V was trimmed by 3 bases and J by 10 bases, leaving 12 bases between them. This chain's CDR3 is CSASWGTPAFF. CDR3 coding DNA: TGCAGTGCTAGTTGGGGCACCCCAGCTTTCTTT.

V and J are TRBV30 and TRBJ1-5, with TRBD1 matching 7 bases. Germline CDR1 reads GTSNPN; CDR2 reads SVGIG (reference sequence). The CDR3 is 13 amino acids. Unmatched junction bases numbered 4, after V lost 1 base and J lost 7 bases. The CDR3 region is CAWSETGHQPQHF. DNA for the CDR3: TGTGCCTGGAGTGAGACAGGGCACCAGCCCCAGCATTTT.

The chain links TRBV6-1 to TRBJ2-1; D may be TRBD1 (5 bases). The CDR3 totals 15 residues. In germline, CDR1 is MNHNS, CDR2 SASEGT. The V end was cut by 0 bases, the J end by 0 bases, with 6 bases between. The CDR3 DNA sequence: TGTGCCAGCAGTGAAGCAGGGGCCTCCTACAATGAGCAGTTCTTC. Encoded protein: CASSEAGASYNEQFF.

V and J are TRBV5-1 and TRBJ2-2; D call uncertain. The CDR3 covers 14 residues. V lost 4 bases, J lost 2 bases, and 9 bases lay in between. Germline loops: CDR1 SGHRS, CDR2 YFSETQ. CDR3 sequence (DNA): TGCGCCAGCAGCCCTATAGAAAACACCGGGGAGCTGTTTTTT. Protein: CASSPIENTGELFF.

The chain carries TRBV7-6 and TRBJ2-3, with D uncertain. The V end lost 1 base, the J end lost 0 bases, and 8 bases lay between the germline ends. The CDR3 sequence is 15 residues long. CDR1 and CDR2 from the germline V gene are SGHVS and FNYEAQ. CDR3 DNA sequence: TGTGCCAGCAGCTTAGGTTGGGCTAGCACAGATACGCAGTATTTT. It encodes CASSLGWASTDTQYF.

V is TRBV5-5 and J is TRBJ1-5, with TRBD1 matching over 7 bases. Trimming took 5 bases from V and 4 from J; bases not matched to a gene: 9. The germline CDR1 and CDR2 sequences are SGHKS and YYEKEE (reference sequence). The CDR3 contains 15 residues. The CDR3 DNA reads TGTGCCAGCAGTTTAGACAGGGTTCCTAATCAGCCCCAGCATTTT. Its protein product is CASSLDRVPNQPQHF.

This chain joins TRBV6-6 and TRBJ1-3; possibly TRBD1 for D (6 bases). The CDR3 consists of 16 residues. The germline V gene has CDR1 MNHNY and CDR2 SVGAGI (reference sequence). V gave up 4 bases and J gave up 8 bases, with 21 bases separating them. CDR3 region: CASSSPPRGALDTIYF. DNA for the CDR3: TGTGCCAGCAGTTCCCCCCCTCGGGGGGCACTGGACACCATATATTTT.

This rearrangement joins TRBV20-1 to TRBJ1-2; D is unresolved. V lost 3 bases, J lost 6 bases, and 8 bases lay in between. This CDR3 spans 11 amino acids. The germline gives CDR1 DFQATT, CDR2 SNEGSKA (reference sequence). The CDR3 sequence: CSASTGNGYTF. In nucleotides, the CDR3 is TGCAGTGCTAGTACCGGGAATGGCTACACCTTC.

This clone has a single count. The chain employs TRBV19 and TRBJ1-5; a possible D gene is TRBD1 (5 bases). Germline V gene sequence: CDR1 LNHDA, CDR2 SQIVND (reference sequence). Trimming left V 1 base short and J 6 bases short, with 16 bases between. There are 16 residues in the CDR3. Written as DNA, the CDR3 is TGTGCCAGTAGTATAGCGTCGGGGGTCGGATTTCAGCCCCAGCATTTT. Translated, it gives CASSIASGVGFQPQHF.